This is a list of T cell receptor beta chains from one sample in a study of blood T cell repertoires in COVID-19. The repertoire was sequenced with immunoSEQ multiplex PCR; TCRdb's copy has only in-frame clones and lacks some. The sample shows 70,000 to 95,000 clones, around four fifths of them seen only once. The material sequenced was peripheral blood. These receptors originate from a human donor in a cohort sampled during active COVID-19. CDR3s include the opening cysteine and the closing phenylalanine or tryptophan. A D gene is named only where the DNA matches it firmly. The listing skips clone size in some rows; elsewhere it reads once, few, many or a size class.

TRBJ2-5 | few | TRBV7-8 | . | CASSSYLHKGREGGTQYF | TGTGCCAGCAGCTCCTACCTTCATAAAGGACGAGAAGGGGGGACCCAGTACTTC
TRBJ2-6 | . | TRBV5-1 | TRBD1 | CASSPWTGSGANVLTF | TGCGCCAGCAGCCCTTGGACAGGCTCTGGGGCCAACGTCCTGACTTTC
TRBJ2-3 | . | TRBV7-2 | TRBD2 | CASSSLAGGPTDTQYF | TGTGCCAGCAGCTCTCTAGCGGGGGGGCCCACAGATACGCAGTATTTT
TRBJ2-7 | . | TRBV15 | TRBD1 | CATSGRTGIGEQYF | TGTGCCACCAGCGGCCGGACAGGCATCGGCGAGCAGTACTTC
TRBJ1-1 | . | TRBV5-1 | . | CASSLQGSEAFF | TGCGCCAGCAGCTTACAGGGCTCTGAAGCTTTCTTT
TRBJ2-1 | once | TRBV28 | . | CASSPGRGLYNEQFF | TGTGCCAGCTCCCCAGGCAGGGGTCTTTACAATGAGCAGTTCTTC
TRBJ2-7 | . | TRBV18 | TRBD1 | CASSPLGTGYEQYF | TGTGCCAGCTCACCACTAGGGACAGGGTACGAGCAGTACTTC
TRBJ2-3 | few | TRBV6-6 | . | CASSYRGWADTQYF | TGTGCCAGCAGTTACCGGGGGTGGGCAGATACGCAGTATTTT
TRBJ2-3 | . | TRBV9 | . | CASSVSDSSTDTQYF | TGTGCCAGCAGCGTTTCGGACAGTAGCACAGATACGCAGTATTTT
TRBJ1-2 | . | TRBV20-1 | . | CSASLEGAGAWGYTF | TGCAGTGCTAGTCTTGAAGGGGCAGGGGCGTGGGGCTACACCTTC
TRBJ2-2 | . | TRBV11-2 | TRBD2 | CASSSSGVPYTGELFF | TGTGCCAGCAGCAGTAGCGGGGTTCCGTACACCGGGGAGCTGTTTTTT
TRBJ1-2 | . | TRBV6-5 | TRBD1 | CASVRQGAGDYGYTF | TGTGCCAGCGTAAGGCAGGGGGCAGGGGACTATGGCTACACCTTC
TRBJ2-4 | . | TRBV6-6 | . | CASTGGLAKNIQYF | TGTGCCAGCACTGGCGGACTAGCCAAAAACATTCAGTACTTC
TRBJ2-1 | . | TRBV18 | . | CASSPDLVAHNEQFF | TGTGCCAGCTCACCCGATCTTGTGGCCCACAATGAGCAGTTCTTC
TRBJ2-7 | few | TRBV6-5 | TRBD1 | CASRQGTYEQYF | TGTGCCAGCCGACAGGGGACCTACGAGCAGTACTTC
TRBJ2-5 | . | TRBV13 | TRBD2 | CASSLRRGGVVETQYF | TGTGCCAGCAGCTTAAGGCGTGGGGGGGTCGTCGAGACCCAGTACTTC
TRBJ1-5 | . | TRBV3-1/TRBV3-2 | . | CASSQERGQPQHF | TGTGCCAGCAGCCAAGAGAGGGGGCAGCCCCAGCATTTT
TRBJ2-7 | . | TRBV11-2 | TRBD1 | CASSSRTGLGEQYF | TGTGCCAGCAGCTCCCGGACAGGGTTGGGAGAGCAGTACTTC
TRBJ2-1 | . | TRBV7-2 | TRBD2 | CASSYMLGLSRGGNEQFF | TGTGCCAGCAGCTATATGCTAGGACTCTCCCGCGGGGGGAATGAGCAGTTCTTC
TRBJ1-1 | . | TRBV6-5 | TRBD1 | CASSRQGGNTEAFF | TGTGCCAGCAGCCGACAGGGAGGAAACACTGAAGCTTTCTTT
TRBJ1-4 | . | TRBV27 | . | CASSPLRATNEKLFF | TGTGCCAGCAGCCCGCTACGTGCAACTAATGAAAAACTGTTTTTT
TRBJ1-6 | few | TRBV4-3 | . | CASSTIAANSPLHF | TGCGCCAGCAGCACAATAGCCGCTAATTCACCCCTCCACTTT
TRBJ2-2 | few | TRBV9 | . | CASSVQGYVTGELFF | TGTGCCAGCAGCGTACAGGGCTATGTTACCGGGGAGCTGTTTTTT
TRBJ1-2 | . | TRBV12-3/TRBV12-4 | TRBD1 | CASNPPGQGDTF | TGTGCCAGCAACCCACCGGGACAGGGGGACACCTTC
TRBJ1-2 | . | TRBV29-1 | . | CSSQGSRYGYTF | TGCAGCTCCCAGGGGTCGAGGTATGGCTACACCTTC
TRBJ1-4 | once | TRBV15 | . | CATSRGRGTATNEKLFF | TGTGCCACCAGCAGAGGGCGGGGAACAGCAACTAATGAAAAACTGTTTTTT
TRBJ1-6 | few | TRBV9 | . | CASSVAGGQGSPLHF | TGTGCCAGCAGCGTAGCCGGGGGGCAGGGTTCACCCCTCCACTTT
TRBJ2-1 | . | TRBV6-4 | . | CASSDSIDPSPTYNEQFF | TGTGCCAGCAGTGACTCGATAGATCCGTCCCCGACCTACAATGAGCAGTTCTTC
TRBJ1-6 | . | TRBV13 | . | CASTSRGGANSPLHF | TGTGCCAGCACATCGCGGGGGGGAGCTAATTCACCCCTCCACTTT
TRBJ1-4 | . | TRBV5-1 | . | CASSSTGIRGEKLFF | TGCGCCAGCAGCTCGACAGGTATCCGAGGTGAAAAACTGTTTTTT
TRBJ2-5 | . | TRBV7-2 | . | CATGEGTQYF | TGTGCCACAGGGGAGGGGACCCAGTACTTC
TRBJ2-1 | few | TRBV11-2 | TRBD2 | CASSLGVVAGGEDEQFF | TGTGCCAGCAGCTTAGGTGTGGTAGCGGGGGGTGAGGATGAGCAGTTCTTC
TRBJ2-4 | . | TRBV6-5 | . | CASTPGLGGKNIQYF | TGTGCCAGCACTCCGGGACTGGGGGGCAAAAACATTCAGTACTTC
TRBJ1-5 | . | TRBV19 | . | CASSIQGSPQPQHF | TGTGCCAGTAGTATCCAGGGGTCTCCTCAGCCCCAGCATTTT
TRBJ2-7 | . | TRBV18 | . | CASSAGSQGEQYF | TGTGCCAGCTCAGCCGGGTCCCAGGGGGAGCAGTACTTC
TRBJ2-3 | . | TRBV11-2 | TRBD2 | CASSLVAGFTDTQYF | TGTGCCAGCAGCTTAGTAGCGGGGTTCACAGATACGCAGTATTTT